One T cell receptor (beta chain) is described in this entry. No antigen is known for it. Ophthalmopathy patients had Clinical Activity Score at least 3, NOSPECS grade at least 4, duration under 3 months. The data stem from a study of T cells in Graves' hyperthyroidism and ophthalmopathy. In the study overall: Upon initial diagnosis and before any treatment, peripheral blood was collected.

There were TCR beta CDR3 regions amplified from RNA transcripts. An initial round of RT-PCR targeting the TCR CDR3 relied on the HTBI primer set. Using its own MiXCR run on the multiplex PCR reads, TCRdb lists one record per CDR3 protein. The table shows about 350,000 distinct CDR3 sequences, with 12% to 15% occurring only once. The CDR3 contains 17 residues. The V and J ends lost 4 bases and 6 bases, in that order; junction bases with no gene match: 10. The germline gives CDR1 SGHRS, CDR2 YFSETQ. Overall study results and limits: Most thyroid clonotypes expanded above 0.001 appeared in blood too. From stable hyperthyroidism, ophthalmopathy was set apart by a 13 V-J model.

The chain is built from TRBV5-1 and TRBJ2-1, with TRBD2 matching over 13 bases. This receptor was taken from a woman aged 40 to 50 with Graves' ophthalmopathy. The sequencing sample was made of blood. CDR3 DNA sequence: TGCGCCAGCAGCATGCGGACTAGCGGGGGCCGATTCAATGAGCAGTTCTTC. Its translation: CASSMRTSGGRFNEQFF. The whole variable domain, filled in from reference TRBV5-1 and TRBJ2-1, reads KAGVTQTPRYLIKTRGQQVTLSCSPISGHRSVSWYQQTPGQGLQFLFEYFSETQRNKGNFPGRFSGRQFSNSRSEMNVSTLELGDSALYLCASSMRTSGGRFNEQFFGPGTRLTVL.